This TCR beta chain is from a study of OX40 agonist ivuxolimab in advanced cancers. Sequencing was performed with immunoSEQ multiplex PCR; in TCRdb, only in-frame clones are kept and a portion is missing. This sample has about 26,000 clones; approximately 80% occur once, and the top ten carry approximately 14%. V was trimmed by 0 bases and J by 1 base, leaving 7 bases between them. From germline, CDR1 is SGHNT and CDR2 YYREEE (reference sequence). This CDR3 is 14 amino acids long. V and J are TRBV5-4 and TRBJ1-1, with D maybe TRBD1 (5 bases). The sequencing used CD4+ or CD8+ T cells sorted from blood, collected in a trial of the OX40 agonist ivuxolimab. The clonotype originates from an adult with an advanced solid tumor such as melanoma, head and neck, liver or kidney cancer. CDR3 sequence: CASSLGDRNTEAFF. For the CDR3, the DNA is TGTGCCAGCAGCTTGGGGGACCGGAACACTGAAGCTTTCTTT.